This T cell receptor beta chain was recorded in a study of a mutant IDH1 vaccine in newly diagnosed glioma. Study-level information: Most patients had radiochemotherapy with temozolomide before enrollment; others had one alone.

Time point defined: week 47, end of study. Vaccination used 300 ug of mutant IDH1 20-mer peptide per dose, with topical imiquimod. This CDR3 contains 16 residues. The V end lost 4 bases, the J end lost 0 bases, and 13 bases lay between the germline ends. Per the germline V gene, CDR1 is SGHVS and CDR2 is FNYEAQ. Concerning this clone itself: The target antigen is unknown.

Assay used: immunoSEQ multiplex PCR; TCRdb lists only in-frame clones, some missing. The sample comprises about 94,000 clones, 89% of which are singletons, and 0.75% to 0.95% rests with the top ten. The chain carries TRBV7-6 and TRBJ2-4; D is perhaps TRBD1 or TRBD2 (5 bases each). Here the sequenced sample was PBMCs, taken from a glioma patient whose treatment included an IDH1 peptide vaccine. The origin of this receptor is a woman between 45 and 60 years old with glioma. The CDR3 here is CASSSSGTVAKNIQYF. As DNA, the CDR3 is TGTGCCAGCAGCTCATCCGGGACGGTAGCCAAAAACATTCAGTACTTC.